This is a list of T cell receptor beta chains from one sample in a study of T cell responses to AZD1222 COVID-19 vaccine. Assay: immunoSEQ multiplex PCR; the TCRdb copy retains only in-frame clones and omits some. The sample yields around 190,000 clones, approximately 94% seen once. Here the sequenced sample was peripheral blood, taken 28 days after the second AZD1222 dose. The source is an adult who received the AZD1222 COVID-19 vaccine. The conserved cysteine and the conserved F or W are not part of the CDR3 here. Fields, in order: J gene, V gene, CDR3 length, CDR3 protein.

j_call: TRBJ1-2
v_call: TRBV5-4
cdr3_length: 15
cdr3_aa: ASSGGPQSREVYGYT

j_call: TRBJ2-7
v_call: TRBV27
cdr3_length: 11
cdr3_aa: ASSFQGTYEQY

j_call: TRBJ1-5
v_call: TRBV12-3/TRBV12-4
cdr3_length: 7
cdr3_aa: GQFSPQH

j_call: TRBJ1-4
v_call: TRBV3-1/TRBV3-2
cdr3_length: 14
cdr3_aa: ASSQVLGGLNEKLF

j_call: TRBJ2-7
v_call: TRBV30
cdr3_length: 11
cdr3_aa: AWSGVVEYEQY

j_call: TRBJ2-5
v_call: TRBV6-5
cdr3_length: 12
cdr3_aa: ASSYSRGQETQY

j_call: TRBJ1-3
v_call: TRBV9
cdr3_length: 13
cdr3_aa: ASSVGRAAGNTIY

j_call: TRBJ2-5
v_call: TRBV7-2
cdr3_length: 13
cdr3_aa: ASPLTGAGGGTQY

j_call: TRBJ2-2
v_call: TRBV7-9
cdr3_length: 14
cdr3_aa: ASSLYDSGAAGELF

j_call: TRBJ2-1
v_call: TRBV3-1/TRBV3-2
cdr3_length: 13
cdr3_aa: ASRGGRSSYNEQF

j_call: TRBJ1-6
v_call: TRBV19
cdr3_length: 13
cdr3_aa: ASSTSGTWNSPLH

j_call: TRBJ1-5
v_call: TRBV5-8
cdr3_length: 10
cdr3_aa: ASSDWGQPQH

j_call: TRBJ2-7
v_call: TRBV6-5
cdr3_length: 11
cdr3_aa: ASGRDLDYEQY

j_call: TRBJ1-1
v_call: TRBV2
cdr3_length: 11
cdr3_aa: ASRARQLTEAF

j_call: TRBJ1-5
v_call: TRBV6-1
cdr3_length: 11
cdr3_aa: ASSEFKYQPQH

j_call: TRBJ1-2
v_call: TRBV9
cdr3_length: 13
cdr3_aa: ASSTSQGASGGYT

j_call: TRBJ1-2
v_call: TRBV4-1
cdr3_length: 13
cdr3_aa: ASSQPAGGNYGYT

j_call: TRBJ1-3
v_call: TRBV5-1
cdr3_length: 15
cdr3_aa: ASSNSGTHNSGNTIY

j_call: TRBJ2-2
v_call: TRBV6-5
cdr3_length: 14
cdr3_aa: ASSYVQASNTGELF

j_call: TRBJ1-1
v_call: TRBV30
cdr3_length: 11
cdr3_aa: AWSVREGARAF

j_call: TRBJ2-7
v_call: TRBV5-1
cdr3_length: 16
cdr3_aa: ASSLRGRGRSVHYEQY

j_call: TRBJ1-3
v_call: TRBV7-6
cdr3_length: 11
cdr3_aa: ASSLALGNTIY

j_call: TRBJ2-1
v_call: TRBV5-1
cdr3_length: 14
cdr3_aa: ASSRGGGALYNEQF

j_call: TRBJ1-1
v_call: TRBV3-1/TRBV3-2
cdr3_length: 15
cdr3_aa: ASSQSTGTGVNTEAF

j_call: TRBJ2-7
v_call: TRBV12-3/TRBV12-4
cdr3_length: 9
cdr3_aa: ASGSGGEQY

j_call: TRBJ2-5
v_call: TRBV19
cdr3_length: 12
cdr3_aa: ASSPRRTRETQY

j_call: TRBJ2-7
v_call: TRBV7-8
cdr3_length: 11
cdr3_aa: ASMGQMSYEQY

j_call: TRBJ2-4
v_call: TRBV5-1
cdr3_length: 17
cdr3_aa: ASSLERRDRGLVKNIQY

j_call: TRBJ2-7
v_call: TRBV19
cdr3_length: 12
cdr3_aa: ATNQPGQRVEQY

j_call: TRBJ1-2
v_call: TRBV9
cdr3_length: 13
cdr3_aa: ASSGGQGYVYGYT

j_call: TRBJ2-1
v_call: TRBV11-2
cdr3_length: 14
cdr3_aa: ASSLVLAGSYNEQF

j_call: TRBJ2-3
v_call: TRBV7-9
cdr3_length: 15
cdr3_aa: ASSPRQFLLITDTQY

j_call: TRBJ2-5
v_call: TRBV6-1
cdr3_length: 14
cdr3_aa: ASSVLAGGPRETQY

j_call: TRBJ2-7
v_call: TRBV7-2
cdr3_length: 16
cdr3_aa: ASSLNGLPGTRVGEQY

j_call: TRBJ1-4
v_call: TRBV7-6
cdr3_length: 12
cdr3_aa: ASSPLSGNEKLF

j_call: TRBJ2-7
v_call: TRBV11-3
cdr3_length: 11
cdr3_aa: ASKVSGPYEQY